This T cell receptor (beta chain) was identified in a study of OX40 agonist ivuxolimab in advanced cancers. Libraries were prepared by immunoSEQ multiplex PCR; TCRdb keeps only in-frame clonotypes and omits some of them. The sample lists fewer than 65,000 clones, approximately 86% seen once, with around 3.6% in the top ten. The CDR3 has 13 amino acids. Trimming cost V 3 bases and J 10 bases, with 15 bases left between them. CDR1 and CDR2 (germline): GTSNPN, SVGIG (reference sequence). The origin of this receptor is an adult with an advanced solid tumor such as melanoma, head and neck, liver or kidney cancer. The chain uses TRBV30 and TRBJ1-4; D is unclear. This sample comprised CD4+ or CD8+ T cells sorted from blood, obtained in a trial of the OX40 agonist ivuxolimab. The CDR3 nucleotides are TGTGCCTGGAGGGAGCTGCGATGGGGAAAACTGTTTTTT. It is translated as CAWRELRWGKLFF.